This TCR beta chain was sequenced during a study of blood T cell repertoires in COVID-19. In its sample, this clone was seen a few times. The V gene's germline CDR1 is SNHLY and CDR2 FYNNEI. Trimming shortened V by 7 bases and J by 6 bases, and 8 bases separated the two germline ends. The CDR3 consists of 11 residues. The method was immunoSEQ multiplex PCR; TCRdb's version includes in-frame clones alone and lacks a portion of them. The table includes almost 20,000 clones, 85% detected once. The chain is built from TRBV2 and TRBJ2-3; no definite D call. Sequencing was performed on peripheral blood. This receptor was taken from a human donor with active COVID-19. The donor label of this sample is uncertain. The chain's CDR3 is CASTLSDTQYF. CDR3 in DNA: TGTGCCAGCACCCTAAGTGATACGCAGTATTTT.